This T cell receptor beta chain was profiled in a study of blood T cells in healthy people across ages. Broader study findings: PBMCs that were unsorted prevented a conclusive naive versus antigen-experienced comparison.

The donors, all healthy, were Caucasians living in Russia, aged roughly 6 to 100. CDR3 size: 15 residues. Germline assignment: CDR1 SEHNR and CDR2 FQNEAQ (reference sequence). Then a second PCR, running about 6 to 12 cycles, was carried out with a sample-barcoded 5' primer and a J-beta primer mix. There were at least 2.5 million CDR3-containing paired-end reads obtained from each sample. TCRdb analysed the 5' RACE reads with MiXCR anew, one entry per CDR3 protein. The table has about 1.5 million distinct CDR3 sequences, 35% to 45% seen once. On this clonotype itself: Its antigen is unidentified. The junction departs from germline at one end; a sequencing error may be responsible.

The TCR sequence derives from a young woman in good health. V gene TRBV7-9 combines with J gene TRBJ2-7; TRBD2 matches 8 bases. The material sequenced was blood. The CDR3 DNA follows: TGTTCCAGCAGCTTGGACAGCGGGAGTTTCTACGAGCAGTACTTC. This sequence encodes CSSSLDSGSFYEQYF. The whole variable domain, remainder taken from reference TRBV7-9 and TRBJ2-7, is DTGVSQNPRHKITKRGQNVTFRCDPISEHNRLYWYRQTLGQGPEFLTYFQNEAQLEKSRLLSDRFSAERPKGSFSTLEIQRTEQGDSAMYLCSSSLDSGSFYEQYFGPGTRLTVT.